These 2 T cell receptor beta chains came from one sample sequenced in a study of blood T cell repertoires in COVID-19. Profiled with immunoSEQ multiplex PCR; TCRdb holds only in-frame clones, not every one. The sample shows about 83,000 clones, roughly 82% of them seen only once. The sequencing sample was made of peripheral blood. These receptors were collected from a woman of 80 years or more with active or convalescent COVID-19.

In this sample, this clone turned up a few times. CDR3 DNA: TGCGCCAGCAGCCTGGGGCAGGCGCGCGAGCAGTACTTC. Its translation is CASSLGQAREQYF. The chain has TRBV5-1 and TRBJ2-7; tentative D call: TRBD1 (5 bases). This CDR3 is 13 amino acids long. V lost 4 bases, J lost 6 bases, and 14 bases lay in between. Germline V gives CDR1 SGHRS, CDR2 YFSETQ.

The chain links TRBV28 to TRBJ2-7; 9 bases are a match to TRBD1. This CDR3 has 15 residues. CDR1 and CDR2 (germline): MDHEN, SYDVKM. J gave up 0 bases and V 5 bases, and 5 bases lay outside the gene matches. The CDR3 here is CASSGPGQGSYEQYF. CDR3 DNA sequence: TGTGCCAGCAGTGGACCGGGACAGGGCTCCTACGAGCAGTACTTC.